The entry below gives a single TCR beta chain sequence along with its context. This record belongs to a study of blood T cell repertoires in COVID-19. Turning to the study itself: The samples span acute and convalescent COVID-19 from the United States, Italy and Spain.

The CDR3 spans 15 residues. V was trimmed by 2 bases and J by 1 base, leaving 10 bases between them. Per the germline V gene, CDR1 is KGHSH and CDR2 is LQKENI. Cohorts were assigned according to the clinical history that participants reported. Authors' data handling: Amplified reference gene primers provided the basis for estimating nucleated cell counts. Repertoires were generated with immunoSEQ multiplex PCR, while TCRdb's copy carries only in-frame clones and drops some. V, J and clone size derive from that table, while D and trimming were established from the DNA sequence. The sample includes roughly 430,000 clones, roughly 90% of them seen just once.

V usage is TRBV18 and J usage is TRBJ2-3, with D perhaps TRBD1 (6 bases). The receptor comes from a woman aged 40 to 50 with acute COVID-19. The sample taken for sequencing was PBMCs or T cells enriched from blood (not recorded which). The CDR3: CASSPSRGGTDTQYF. CDR3 DNA sequence: TGTGCCAGCTCACCAAGCAGGGGCGGCACAGATACGCAGTATTTT.